The 21 T cell receptor beta chains below come from one sample, sequenced in a study of T cells in Graves' hyperthyroidism and ophthalmopathy. The source material, RNA transcripts, was used to amplify TCR beta CDR3 regions. HTBI primers drove first-round RT-PCR of the TCR CDR3. TCRdb reprocessed the multiplex PCR reads with MiXCR, giving one entry per CDR3 protein. The table records more than 550,000 distinct CDR3 sequences, approximately 42% of them present only once. Sequenced input: peripheral blood or thyroid tissue (not recorded which). The receptors were gathered from an adult man with Graves' disease, either hyperthyroidism or ophthalmopathy (not recorded which).

The chain combines TRBV10-3 with TRBJ2-5; 10 bases fit TRBD2. Germline V gene lookup returns CDR1 ENHRY and CDR2 SYGVKD. Trimming took 6 bases from V and 5 from J; bases not matched to a gene: 3. The CDR3 is made up of 13 amino acids. DNA for the CDR3: TGTGCCATCAGAGCGGGAGGGAGTGAGACCCAGTACTTC. Translation gives CAIRAGGSETQYF.

The chain links TRBV6-5 to TRBJ1-3; TRBD1 matches at 8 bases. V shed 4 bases and J 0 bases; nucleotides not matched to a gene: 5. Germline assignment: CDR1 MNHEY and CDR2 SVGAGI. CDR3 length equals 16 residues. The DNA of the CDR3 is TGTGCCAGCAGTTCAGGGGGCCCCACCTCTGGAAACACCATATATTTT. Protein: CASSSGGPTSGNTIYF.

J is TRBJ1-2 and V is TRBV6-5, with D unclear. This CDR3 has 16 amino acids. Germline V gene data show CDR1 as MNHEY and CDR2 as SVGAGI. With 4 bases removed from V and 6 bases from J, the gap between germline ends came to 21 bases. The CDR3, as DNA: TGTGCCAGCAGTTCCACATCTCACACCAGGCGCCATGGCTACACCTTC. Translated: CASSSTSHTRRHGYTF.

This rearrangement joins TRBV7-8 to TRBJ2-7, with 13 bases matching TRBD2. Germline-derived CDR1 and CDR2 are SGHVS and FQNEAQ. CDR3 length equals 16 residues. V shed 4 bases and J 6 bases; nucleotides not matched to a gene: 9. CDR3 in amino acids: CASSWPGLAGNGEQYF. The CDR3 nucleotides read TGTGCCAGCAGCTGGCCGGGACTAGCGGGAAACGGCGAGCAGTACTTC.

The gene calls are TRBV10-3 and TRBJ1-1; 7 nucleotides match TRBD1. This CDR3 has 15 amino acids. Germline trimming cut 6 bases from V and 1 base from J; bases unmatched to any gene: 8. Germline lookup yields CDR1 ENHRY and CDR2 SYGVKD. Here the CDR3 reads CAIRQGDGWNTEAFF. CDR3 nucleotides: TGTGCCATCAGGCAGGGGGACGGATGGAACACTGAAGCTTTCTTT.

This clonotype came up a few times. The chain employs TRBV5-4 and TRBJ1-4; D not resolved. Between the trimmed V and J ends, which lost 0 bases and 6 bases, there was a span of 6 bases. This CDR3 is built from 13 residues. CDR1 and CDR2 from the germline V gene are SGHNT and YYREEE (reference sequence). CDR3 protein: CASSLVTDEKLFF. The DNA of the CDR3 is TGTGCCAGCAGCTTGGTGACTGATGAAAAACTGTTTTTT.

This clonotype was recorded a few times. The chain combines TRBV5-4 with TRBJ2-5; 8 nucleotides agree with TRBD1. The V and J ends lost 2 bases and 0 bases, in that order; junction bases with no gene match: 3. Germline-derived CDR1 and CDR2 are SGHNT and YYREEE (reference sequence). The CDR3 contains 15 residues. DNA of the CDR3: TGTGCCAGCAGCTTCCGGACAGGGAACCAAGAGACCCAGTACTTC. It encodes CASSFRTGNQETQYF.

The J gene is TRBJ1-1, the V gene TRBV7-8; unclear D gene. The V gene's germline CDR1 is SGHVS and CDR2 FQNEAQ. The CDR3 covers 14 residues. V lost 4 bases and J lost 6, with 15 bases in between. DNA of the CDR3: TGTGCCAGCAGCTCAGGACGTCGAGATTCTGAAGCTTTCTTT. The encoded protein is CASSSGRRDSEAFF.

This clonotype has just a few counts. This chain connects TRBV7-9 to TRBJ2-7; 9 nucleotides match TRBD1. Germline CDR1 and CDR2: SEHNR and FQNEAQ (reference sequence). Germline trimming cut 5 bases from V and 6 bases from J; bases unmatched to any gene: 5. CDR3 length equals 13 residues. CDR3 loop: CASSPDRGFEQYF. The CDR3 nucleotides read TGTGCCAGCAGCCCAGACAGGGGGTTCGAGCAGTACTTC. The full variable domain, rest sourced from reference TRBV7-9 and TRBJ2-7, is DTGVSQNPRHKITKRGQNVTFRCDPISEHNRLYWYRQTLGQGPEFLTYFQNEAQLEKSRLLSDRFSAERPKGSFSTLEIQRTEQGDSAMYLCASSPDRGFEQYFGPGTRLTVT.

The chain combines TRBV24-1 with TRBJ2-5; tentative D call: TRBD1 (5 bases). Germline CDR1 KGHDR, CDR2 SFDVKD. This CDR3 spans 14 amino acids. Deletions cut 11 bases from V and 4 bases from J, with 19 bases between. This chain's CDR3 is CASIVDTWGETQYF. CDR3 nucleotide sequence: TGTGCCAGCATAGTGGACACCTGGGGAGAGACCCAGTACTTC.

V is TRBV5-6 and J is TRBJ1-1; D not resolved. Germline V gene data show CDR1 as SGHDT and CDR2 as YYEEEE. There are 15 residues in the CDR3. V dropped 0 bases and J dropped 1 base, with 10 bases sitting between them. The CDR3 coding sequence is TGTGCCAGCAGCTTGGAAGAGGGTGAGAACACTGAAGCTTTCTTT. This gives the protein CASSLEEGENTEAFF.

The chain uses TRBV29-1 and TRBJ1-1, with 7 bases lining up with TRBD1. The CDR3 is 12 amino acids. The germline gives CDR1 SQVTM, CDR2 ANQGSEA. With 7 bases clipped from V and 5 bases from J, the junction kept 7 bases outside the gene matches. The CDR3 bases are TGCAGCGCTCCTTTCAGGGGGACTGAAGCTTTCTTT. Translation gives CSAPFRGTEAFF.

This clonotype was seen repeatedly, ten times or more. This chain connects TRBV25-1 to TRBJ2-5; 9 bases map to TRBD1. The CDR3 contains 19 residues. CDR1 is MGHDK, CDR2 SYGVNS, per germline. Trimming took 3 bases from V and 0 from J; bases not matched to a gene: 14. The CDR3 DNA reads as TGTGCCAGCAGTGAGGGACAGGGCAAACCAAACTGGTACCAAGAGACCCAGTACTTC. This codes for CASSEGQGKPNWYQETQYF.

This chain links TRBV5-1 with TRBJ1-1; 12 bases agree with TRBD1. J lost 0 bases, V lost 0 bases, and 6 bases had no gene match. This CDR3 spans 18 amino acids. The germline V gene encodes CDR1 SGHRS and CDR2 YFSETQ. Written as DNA, the CDR3 is TGCGCCAGCAGCTTGGGCGGGACAGGGGGCCAGATGAACACTGAAGCTTTCTTT. It translates to CASSLGGTGGQMNTEAFF.

The V call is TRBV10-3, the J call TRBJ1-5; weak D call: TRBD1 (5 bases). V lost 2 bases and J lost 9, with 11 bases in between. Per germline, CDR1 ENHRY and CDR2 SYGVKD. The CDR3 contains 13 residues. The CDR3 is CAISEDRGRPQHF. The CDR3 nucleotides read TGTGCCATCAGTGAGGACAGAGGACGGCCCCAGCATTTT.

This chain links TRBV2 with TRBJ2-5; 10 nucleotides match TRBD2. TRBJ2-1 matches the DNA end more closely, so the J call is doubtful. The CDR3 totals 15 residues. CDR1 and CDR2 (germline): SNHLY, FYNNEI. CDR3 in amino acids: CASSQTSGANNEQFF. The CDR3 nucleotides are TGTGCCAGCAGCCAAACTAGCGGGGCTAACAATGAGCAGTTCTTC.

The chain combines TRBV12-3 or TRBV12-4 with TRBJ2-5; 13 nucleotides line up with TRBD2. V lost 4 bases and J lost 3; bases outside the gene matches: 2. The CDR3 loop spans 15 amino acids. CDR3 protein: CASSWGTSGKETQYF. In nucleotides, the CDR3 is TGTGCCAGCAGTTGGGGGACTAGCGGGAAAGAGACCCAGTACTTC.

The chain carries TRBV6-5 and TRBJ2-2; no clear D gene. V was cut by 0 bases and J by 3 bases, with 8 bases left in between. The germline gives CDR1 MNHEY, CDR2 SVGAGI. This CDR3 region has 15 residues. The DNA for the CDR3 is TGTGCCAGCAGTTACTCGAACCCGTACACCGGGGAGCTGTTTTTT. Translating it yields CASSYSNPYTGELFF.

A note on this clonotype: Germline is not matched at one junction end, which may reflect a read error. The V call is TRBV15, the J call TRBJ2-7, with a possible D match to TRBD1 (6 bases). CDR1 and CDR2 from the germline V gene are LNHNV and YYDKDF (reference sequence). The CDR3 sequence is 14 residues long. In DNA form, the CDR3 reads TGTGCCGCCAGCAGCTTGCCCGCAGGGGATGAGCAGTACTTC. Encoded protein: CAASSLPAGDEQYF. Drawing the rest from reference TRBV15 and TRBJ2-7, the complete variable domain is DAMVIQNPRYQVTQFGKPVTLSCSQTLNHNVMYWYQQKSSQAPKLLFHYYDKDFNNEADTPDNFQSRRPNTSFCFLDIRSPGLGDTAMYLCAASSLPAGDEQYFGPGTRLTVT.

V and J are TRBV9 and TRBJ1-4, with 8 bases aligning to TRBD1. This CDR3 spans 13 amino acids. Germline values: CDR1 SGDLS, CDR2 YYNGEE. Losses at the gene ends were 5 bases for V and 8 bases for J; bases not matched to a gene: 5. The CDR3 bases are TGTGCCAGCAGTTACTGGACAGGGGAAAAACTGTTTTTT. As protein: CASSYWTGEKLFF.

This clonotype was detected ten times or more. The genes are TRBV9 and TRBJ1-5; D is ambiguous. CDR1 SGDLS and CDR2 YYNGEE come from the germline V gene. This CDR3 comprises 14 residues. Deletions cut 0 bases from V and 2 bases from J, with 6 bases between. The CDR3 coding sequence is TGTGCCAGCAGCGTAGGGGGTGGCAATCAGCCCCAGCATTTT. Protein: CASSVGGGNQPQHF.